Below, 25 T cell receptor beta chains from the same sample are listed, as sequenced in a study of T cell responses to AZD1222 COVID-19 vaccine. TCRdb keeps only in-frame clones here, not all; method: immunoSEQ multiplex PCR. The sample records around 130,000 clones, around 90% being singletons. The input for sequencing was peripheral blood, taken 28 days after the second AZD1222 dose. The receptor source for this set is an adult who received the AZD1222 COVID-19 vaccine.

The chain uses TRBV10-1 and TRBJ1-5; 8 bases agree with TRBD1. This CDR3 region has 14 residues. Germline CDR1 and CDR2: WNHNN and SYGVQD (reference sequence). Trimming removed 6 bases from V and 6 bases from J; junction bases left unmatched: 7. The CDR3 region is CASRADRVGQPQHF. The CDR3 nucleotides are TGCGCCAGCAGGGCGGACAGGGTGGGTCAGCCCCAGCATTTT.

The chain employs TRBV11-1 and TRBJ2-1; TRBD1 matches at 11 bases. Germline V gene lookup returns CDR1 SGHAT and CDR2 FQDESV (reference sequence). Trimming at V came to 4 bases and at J to 5 bases, leaving 7 bases not matched to a gene. The CDR3 has 16 residues. The CDR3 sequence is CASSYIGQGAHNEQFF. The CDR3 DNA is TGTGCCAGCAGCTATATAGGACAGGGGGCCCACAATGAGCAGTTCTTC.

This clone showed up just once. This sequence joins TRBV5-4 and TRBJ1-3; D gene unclear. This CDR3 contains 15 residues. V lost 4 bases and J 1 base, leaving 12 bases between the germline ends. Germline V gene lookup returns CDR1 SGHNT and CDR2 YYREEE (reference sequence). CDR3 DNA: TGTGCCAGCAGCAACGGTGCAGGTTCTGGAAACACCATATATTTT. Its translation: CASSNGAGSGNTIYF.

The gene calls are TRBV3-1 (or the pseudogene TRBV3-2) and TRBJ1-2; 7 nucleotides agree with TRBD1. The V and J ends lost 3 bases and 5 bases, in that order; junction bases with no gene match: 6. The CDR3 sequence is 14 residues long. Germline assignment: CDR1 LGHDT and CDR2 YNNKEL (reference sequence). DNA of the CDR3: TGTGCCAGCAGCCAGACCGGGACAGCATATGGCTACACCTTC. This gives the protein CASSQTGTAYGYTF.

This clone has only one observation. The rearrangement links TRBV18 to TRBJ1-5; possibly TRBD1 for D (5 bases). This CDR3 spans 13 amino acids. V was trimmed by 6 bases and J by 7 bases, leaving 13 bases between them. Germline values: CDR1 KGHSH, CDR2 LQKENI. CDR3 in DNA: TGTGCCAGCTCCGGGGGGGGAGGCCAGCCCCAGCATTTT. Residues: CASSGGGGQPQHF.

The chain has TRBV24-1 and TRBJ1-2; D unclear. Germline-derived CDR1 and CDR2 are KGHDR and SFDVKD. The V end lost 7 bases, the J end lost 4 bases, and 9 bases lay between the germline ends. The CDR3 spans 12 residues. The CDR3 bases are TGTGCCACCAGCTGGGTTGGCTATGGCTACACCTTC. It specifies CATSWVGYGYTF.

This chain connects TRBV7-9 to TRBJ2-1; possible D gene TRBD2, 6 bases. The CDR3 is 16 amino acids. CDR1 and CDR2 from the germline V gene are SEHNR and FQNEAQ (reference sequence). Trimming took off 5 bases at V and 8 bases at J, with 22 bases between the two ends. In DNA form, the CDR3 reads TGTGCCAGCAGCCAACCGGAGGGAGTAGTTTCAGATGAGCAGTTCTTC. Protein: CASSQPEGVVSDEQFF.

V usage is TRBV5-6 and J usage is TRBJ1-1; D is ambiguous. Germline V CDR1 and CDR2: SGHDT, YYEEEE. The CDR3 spans 13 residues. Trimming cost V 7 bases and J 3 bases, with 13 bases left between them. The DNA of the CDR3 is TGTGCCAGCGGCCTAGGGTGGGACACTGAAGCTTTCTTT. Protein: CASGLGWDTEAFF. Full variable domain (remainder filled in from reference TRBV5-6 and TRBJ1-1): DAGVTQSPTHLIKTRGQQVTLRCSPKSGHDTVSWYQQALGQGPQFIFQYYEEEERQRGNFPDRFSGHQFPNYSSELNVNALLLGDSALYLCASGLGWDTEAFFGQGTRLTVV.

V gene TRBV4-1 combines with J gene TRBJ2-2; tentatively, D is TRBD1 (5 bases). V was shortened by 0 bases and J by 1 base, with 9 bases between the two germline ends. Germline CDR1 reads MGHRA; CDR2 reads YSYEKL. CDR3 length equals 16 residues. The chain's CDR3 is CASSQDPTVNTGELFF. DNA of the CDR3: TGCGCCAGCAGCCAAGATCCGACAGTGAACACCGGGGAGCTGTTTTTT.

This clone came up a few times. The V gene is TRBV6-1, the J gene TRBJ1-2; tentatively, D is TRBD1 (5 bases). The germline gives CDR1 MNHNS, CDR2 SASEGT. V was shortened by 2 bases and J by 7 bases, with 14 bases between the two germline ends. The CDR3 has 14 residues. The CDR3 reads CASSEHLAGTGYTF. The CDR3 nucleotides read TGTGCCAGCAGTGAACATCTCGCGGGGACTGGCTACACCTTC.

The chain employs TRBV19 and TRBJ2-7, with 8 bases aligning to TRBD2. The J segment lost 3 bases and the V segment lost 1 base, leaving 8 bases of the junction unmatched. The CDR3 runs 16 residues. The germline CDR1 and CDR2 sequences are LNHDA and SQIVND (reference sequence). This CDR3 is CASSIGSSGAFYEQYF. CDR3 DNA: TGTGCCAGTAGTATAGGTAGTAGCGGGGCTTTCTACGAGCAGTACTTC.

This clone was detected only once. The chain carries TRBV2 and TRBJ2-4; possible D gene TRBD1, 5 bases. The germline CDR1 and CDR2 sequences are SNHLY and FYNNEI. The CDR3 sequence is 14 residues long. Trimming shortened V by 6 bases and J by 8 bases, and 17 bases separated the two germline ends. The CDR3 spells CASRKVQESDIQYF. The CDR3 DNA follows: TGTGCCAGCAGGAAGGTACAGGAAAGCGACATTCAGTACTTC. The full variable domain, completed using reference TRBV2 and TRBJ2-4, is EPEVTQTPSHQVTQMGQEVILRCVPISNHLYFYWYRQILGQKVEFLVSFYNNEISEKSEIFDDQFSVERPDGSNFTLKIRSTKLEDSAMYFCASRKVQESDIQYFGAGTRLSVL.

CDR3 protein: CASSPTTGSKNIQYF. The CDR3 DNA is TGTGCCAGCTCACCGACGACAGGGTCCAAAAACATTCAGTACTTC. V is TRBV18 and J is TRBJ2-4; 7 positions match TRBD1. Unmatched junction bases numbered 4, after V lost 3 bases and J lost 2 bases. The CDR3 runs 15 residues. Germline CDR1 KGHSH, CDR2 LQKENI.

This chain connects TRBV27 to TRBJ2-7; no clear D. Germline V gene sequence: CDR1 MNHEY, CDR2 SMNVEV (reference sequence). The ends were cut back, 9 bases at V and 2 bases at J, with 17 bases in the middle. The CDR3 consists of 14 residues. This CDR3 reads CARPTAGWPYEQYF. CDR3 DNA: TGTGCCAGACCCACCGCTGGGTGGCCCTACGAGCAGTACTTC.

J is TRBJ2-2 and V is TRBV19; tentative D call: TRBD1 (5 bases). This CDR3 is built from 15 residues. Germline values: CDR1 LNHDA, CDR2 SQIVND (reference sequence). V dropped 3 bases and J dropped 4 bases, with 12 bases sitting between them. The CDR3 here is CASSIRRVGTGELFF. The CDR3 DNA sequence: TGTGCCAGTAGTATCCGCAGGGTGGGCACCGGGGAGCTGTTTTTT.

The chain uses TRBV7-2 and TRBJ2-7; D may correspond to TRBD1 or TRBD2 (5 bases each). CDR1 is SGHTA, CDR2 FQGNSA, per germline. The CDR3 runs to 13 residues. The V and J ends lost 5 bases and 2 bases respectively, with 10 bases between them. CDR3: CASSRGRPYEQYF. In DNA form, the CDR3 reads TGTGCCAGCAGCCGGGGACGGCCCTACGAGCAGTACTTC.

This rearrangement joins TRBV5-1 to TRBJ1-1; unclear D gene. The CDR3 sequence is 14 residues long. Per germline, CDR1 SGHRS and CDR2 YFSETQ. V shed 4 bases and J shed 0 bases, with 10 bases lying between them. The CDR3 nucleotides are TGCGCCAGCAGCGCGGACGGAATGAACACTGAAGCTTTCTTT. The encoded protein is CASSADGMNTEAFF. The whole variable domain, remainder taken from reference TRBV5-1 and TRBJ1-1, is KAGVTQTPRYLIKTRGQQVTLSCSPISGHRSVSWYQQTPGQGLQFLFEYFSETQRNKGNFPGRFSGRQFSNSRSEMNVSTLELGDSALYLCASSADGMNTEAFFGQGTRLTVV.

V is TRBV28 and J is TRBJ2-7; weak D call: TRBD1 (6 bases). This CDR3 comprises 12 residues. Trimming removed 7 bases at V and 5 bases at J, with 12 bases between. CDR1 MDHEN and CDR2 SYDVKM come from the germline V gene. Written as DNA, the CDR3 is TGTGCCAGCACCTATAGACAGGACGAGCAGTACTTC. The encoded protein is CASTYRQDEQYF.

V gene TRBV24-1 combines with J gene TRBJ2-2, with 8 bases that match TRBD1. J was trimmed by 1 base and V by 4 bases; bases with no gene match: 4. Germline V gene sequence: CDR1 KGHDR, CDR2 SFDVKD. The CDR3 has 16 residues. The CDR3 nucleotides are TGTGCCACCAGTGAACCCGGGACAGGGAACACCGGGGAGCTGTTTTTT. It specifies CATSEPGTGNTGELFF.

This chain joins TRBV27 and TRBJ2-7, with D unresolved. This CDR3 comprises 13 residues. Between the trimmed V and J ends, which lost 5 bases and 9 bases, there was a span of 17 bases. Germline-derived CDR1 and CDR2 are MNHEY and SMNVEV (reference sequence). CDR3 DNA: TGTGCCAGCAGTCCGAGCATATTTTTTGTGCAGTACTTC. As protein: CASSPSIFFVQYF.

The chain couples TRBV5-1 to TRBJ1-2; 7 nucleotides align to TRBD1. Germline V gene lookup returns CDR1 SGHRS and CDR2 YFSETQ. The V gene end was trimmed by 4 bases and the J gene end by 5 bases; junction bases not matched to a gene: 14. The CDR3 sequence is 16 residues long. CDR3 nucleotide sequence: TGCGCCAGCAGCCTGGGGGGACAGTTGATTAGTTATGGCTACACCTTC. It specifies CASSLGGQLISYGYTF.

The J gene is TRBJ2-3, the V gene TRBV7-2, with TRBD2 matching over 8 bases. Germline V gene lookup returns CDR1 SGHTA and CDR2 FQGNSA. Trimming removed 0 bases from V and 3 bases from J; junction bases left unmatched: 2. The CDR3 sequence is 15 residues long. This CDR3 is CASSLATGGTDTQYF. In DNA, the CDR3 is TGTGCCAGCAGCTTAGCAACGGGAGGGACAGATACGCAGTATTTT.

The chain has TRBV19 and TRBJ1-2; 8 bases are a match to TRBD1. J was trimmed by 0 bases and V by 11 bases; bases with no gene match: 5. The CDR3 extends over 13 amino acids. Germline loops: CDR1 LNHDA, CDR2 SQIVND (reference sequence). This CDR3 reads CAGSTGANYGYTF. The CDR3 bases are TGTGCCGGATCGACAGGGGCTAACTATGGCTACACCTTC. The whole variable domain, filled in from reference TRBV19 and TRBJ1-2, reads DGGITQSPKYLFRKEGQNVTLSCEQNLNHDAMYWYRQDPGQGLRLIYYSQIVNDFQKGDIAEGYSVSREKKESFPLTVTSAQKNPTAFYLCAGSTGANYGYTFGSGTRLTVV.

The CDR3 DNA is TGCGCCAGCAGCTTCAGGGGTGAAGAGACCCAGTACTTC. Protein sequence: CASSFRGEETQYF. V and J are TRBV5-1 and TRBJ2-5; maybe TRBD1 (6 bases). Trimming took 2 bases from V and 3 from J, leaving 8 bases between them. Germline V gives CDR1 SGHRS, CDR2 YFSETQ. There are 13 residues in the CDR3.

The V and J genes are TRBV20-1 and TRBJ1-5, with D uncertain. V shed 4 bases and J shed 2 bases, with 3 bases lying between them. Germline CDR1 and CDR2: DFQATT and SNEGSKA (reference sequence). This CDR3 has 11 amino acids. The CDR3 spells CSAMGNQPQHF. In DNA form, the CDR3 reads TGCAGTGCTATGGGCAATCAGCCCCAGCATTTT.